The 21 T cell receptor beta chains listed next were all sequenced from one sample in a study of a mutant IDH1 vaccine in newly diagnosed glioma. Time point noted: week 23, last vaccination. Alongside topical imiquimod, each dose of vaccine comprised 300 ug of mutant IDH1 20-mer peptide. These receptors have no known antigen. Generated by immunoSEQ multiplex PCR, the TCRdb table keeps only in-frame clones and is missing some. The sample yields just over 65,000 clones, approximately 84% seen once. The sequences come from PBMCs, collected from a glioma patient whose treatment included an IDH1 peptide vaccine. Receptors were obtained from a man younger than 35 with glioma.

The chain employs TRBV30 and TRBJ1-1; 7 nucleotides agree with TRBD1. Germline CDR1 and CDR2: GTSNPN and SVGIG (reference sequence). The junction had 15 bases not matched to a gene; V was cut back by 0 bases and J by 5 bases. CDR3 length: 17 residues. The CDR3 here is CAWSVQLDREVSTEAFF. CDR3 nucleotides: TGTGCCTGGAGTGTACAACTAGACAGGGAAGTATCAACTGAAGCTTTCTTT.

This clone was recorded only once. The chain is built from TRBV25-1 and TRBJ1-6, with 9 bases matching TRBD1. Germline CDR1 and CDR2: MGHDK and SYGVNS. V was clipped by 0 bases and J by 3 bases; unmatched bases: 3. CDR3 length: 17 residues. CDR3 in DNA: TGTGCCAGCAGTGAATATCGGGGACAGGGCTATAATTCACCCCTCCACTTT. It codes for CASSEYRGQGYNSPLHF.

The chain carries TRBV4-2 and TRBJ2-7; D not resolved. In germline, CDR1 is LGHNA, CDR2 YNFKEQ. The CDR3 totals 11 residues. V lost 0 bases to trimming and J lost 5 bases, with 2 bases between them. CDR3 sequence reads: CASSQDNEQYF. The CDR3 nucleotides read TGTGCCAGCAGCCAAGATAACGAGCAGTACTTC.

The chain joins TRBV7-9 to TRBJ2-5; 12 positions agree with TRBD1. This CDR3 is built from 17 residues. V gave up 8 bases and J gave up 5 bases; unmatched junction bases: 15. Germline-derived CDR1 and CDR2 are SEHNR and FQNEAQ (reference sequence). The CDR3 coding sequence is TGTGCCAGCTGTCTATTCCCCGGGACAGGGGGCCGGGAGACCCAGTACTTC. Its translation is CASCLFPGTGGRETQYF. Variable domain in full (rest from reference TRBV7-9 and TRBJ2-5): DTGVSQNPRHKITKRGQNVTFRCDPISEHNRLYWYRQTLGQGPEFLTYFQNEAQLEKSRLLSDRFSAERPKGSFSTLEIQRTEQGDSAMYLCASCLFPGTGGRETQYFGPGTRLLVL.

This clone was observed a handful of times. The chain joins TRBV9 to TRBJ1-1; perhaps TRBD1 as D (5 bases). The CDR3 consists of 14 residues. Germline V gives CDR1 SGDLS, CDR2 YYNGEE. Trimming left V 3 bases short and J 1 base short, with 10 bases between. The CDR3 loop reads CASSGGRENTEAFF. The CDR3 nucleotides read TGTGCCAGCAGCGGGGGGAGGGAGAACACTGAAGCTTTCTTT.

The V call is TRBV19, the J call TRBJ2-5; 8 bases are a match to TRBD1. CDR3 length equals 14 residues. CDR1 is LNHDA, CDR2 SQIVND, per germline (reference sequence). V lost 5 bases and J lost 2; bases outside the gene matches: 4. The CDR3 region is CASSGRGRQETQYF. In DNA, the CDR3 is TGTGCCAGTAGTGGCAGGGGGCGGCAAGAGACCCAGTACTTC.

The rearrangement links TRBV7-3 to TRBJ2-1; 12 nucleotides agree with TRBD1. With V trimmed by 5 bases and J by 9 bases, 8 bases remained unmatched. This CDR3 is built from 15 residues. Germline V gene sequence: CDR1 SGHTA, CDR2 FQGTGA. The CDR3 DNA reads TGTGCCAGCAGCATCCAGGGACAGGGGGCGGTTGAGCAGTTCTTC. Its protein is CASSIQGQGAVEQFF.

The V and J genes are TRBV4-2 and TRBJ2-1, with D unresolved. The CDR3 totals 16 residues. V lost 0 bases to trimming and J lost 4 bases, with 13 bases between them. Per germline, CDR1 LGHNA and CDR2 YNFKEQ. CDR3 DNA sequence: TGTGCCAGCAGCCAAGATCAATCAGCGCAGTACAATGAGCAGTTCTTC. The encoded protein is CASSQDQSAQYNEQFF.

V gene TRBV7-8 combines with J gene TRBJ2-2; TRBD1 aligns across 10 bases. V shed 4 bases, J shed 5 bases, and the junction held 16 bases outside the gene matches. CDR3 length: 19 residues. Per the germline V gene, CDR1 is SGHVS and CDR2 is FQNEAQ. The CDR3 region is CASSSHGTGALLGTGELFF. The DNA of the CDR3 is TGTGCCAGCAGCTCCCACGGGACAGGGGCCCTGTTAGGGACCGGGGAGCTGTTTTTT. The full variable domain, in which reference TRBV7-8 and TRBJ2-2 provide the parts outside the CDR3, is GAGVSQSPRYKVAKRGQDVALRCDPISGHVSLFWYQQALGQGPEFLTYFQNEAQLDKSGLPSDRFFAERPEGSVSTLKIQRTQQEDSAVYLCASSSHGTGALLGTGELFFGEGSRLTVL.

The chain recombines TRBV30 with TRBJ2-7; a weak D match, TRBD1 (5 bases). Trimming took 0 bases from V and 5 from J, leaving 11 bases between them. Germline CDR1 is GTSNPN and CDR2 is SVGIG (reference sequence). This CDR3 comprises 13 residues. CDR3 amino acids: CAWSVRQNNEQYF. In nucleotides, the CDR3 is TGTGCCTGGAGTGTCAGACAGAACAACGAGCAGTACTTC.

This chain joins TRBV5-6 and TRBJ1-1, with 10 bases fitting TRBD1. The CDR3 spans 15 residues. Germline trimming cut 5 bases from V and 12 bases from J; bases unmatched to any gene: 16. The germline V gene has CDR1 SGHDT and CDR2 YYEEEE. This CDR3 is CASRREGTGEWRTFF. The DNA of the CDR3 is TGTGCCAGCAGGCGGGAAGGGACAGGGGAATGGAGGACTTTCTTT.

The chain couples TRBV27 to TRBJ2-7, with 8 bases lining up with TRBD2. CDR1 is MNHEY, CDR2 SMNVEV, per germline (reference sequence). This CDR3 has 14 residues. V was clipped by 4 bases and J by 3 bases; unmatched bases: 5. The CDR3 DNA is TGTGCCAGCAGTTGGGGGAGCGGGGGCTACGAGCAGTACTTC. Protein: CASSWGSGGYEQYF.

The chain has TRBV4-2 and TRBJ1-2, with a weak D call TRBD1 (6 bases). V was cut by 0 bases and J by 3 bases, with 17 bases left in between. The CDR3 has 17 residues. CDR1 LGHNA and CDR2 YNFKEQ come from the germline V gene. The CDR3 nucleotides read TGTGCCAGCAGCCAAGAGGAGAGGCAGGGGCGCCACTATGGCTACACCTTC. Translation: CASSQEERQGRHYGYTF.

As DNA, the CDR3 is TGTGCCAGCAGTTTACAGGCTAGCGGTAAGAGCTACGAGCAGTACTTC. Its protein is CASSLQASGKSYEQYF. V and J are TRBV27 and TRBJ2-7; 7 bases fit TRBD2. The CDR3 contains 16 residues. The germline V gene encodes CDR1 MNHEY and CDR2 SMNVEV (reference sequence). V trimming: 2 bases; J trimming: 3 bases; junction bases outside the gene matches: 10.

This clone turned up a few times. The chain joins TRBV23-1 to TRBJ1-5; tentative D call: TRBD1 (5 bases). TRBV23-1 is filed as an ORF, its function uncertain. V gave up 3 bases and J gave up 5 bases, with 14 bases separating them. The CDR3 totals 15 residues. CDR3 DNA sequence: TGCGCCAGCAGTCAGACAGCACCCGTCCATCAGCCCCAGCATTTT. Residues: CASSQTAPVHQPQHF.

J is TRBJ1-1 and V is TRBV6-1; D is possibly TRBD1 (6 bases). From germline, CDR1 is MNHNS and CDR2 SASEGT. V lost 5 bases and J 1 base, leaving 11 bases between the germline ends. The CDR3 contains 14 residues. CDR3 coding DNA: TGTGCCAGCAGTATAACAGGGCCGAACACTGAAGCTTTCTTT. Protein sequence: CASSITGPNTEAFF.

This chain joins TRBV4-1 and TRBJ1-2; a possible D gene is TRBD1 (6 bases). From germline, CDR1 is MGHRA and CDR2 YSYEKL. The CDR3 is made up of 16 amino acids. Trimming removed 0 bases from V and 2 bases from J, with 13 bases in between. The CDR3: CASSQDRGFGNYGYTF. CDR3 bases: TGCGCCAGCAGCCAAGATAGGGGGTTCGGGAACTATGGCTACACCTTC.

The chain couples TRBV30 to TRBJ1-2; no clear D. V was clipped by 0 bases and J by 13 bases, with 12 bases between them. The CDR3 is made up of 11 amino acids. Germline lookup yields CDR1 GTSNPN and CDR2 SVGIG (reference sequence). The CDR3 coding sequence is TGTGCCTGGAGTGTTGGGCAGACGGTCACCTTC. It codes for CAWSVGQTVTF. The complete variable domain, with remaining parts taken from reference TRBV30 and TRBJ1-2, reads SQTIHQWPATLVQPVGSPLSLECTVEGTSNPNLYWYRQAAGRGLQLLFYSVGIGQISSEVPQNLSASRPQDRQFILSSKKLLLSDSGFYLCAWSVGQTVTFGSGTRLTVV.

This clone came up a few times. V usage is TRBV30 and J usage is TRBJ1-1; D is possibly TRBD1 (5 bases). CDR1 is GTSNPN and CDR2 is SVGIG in the germline V gene (reference sequence). V was cut by 3 bases and J by 0 bases, with 11 bases left in between. The CDR3 loop spans 14 amino acids. The CDR3 reads CAWRRGLMNTEAFF. CDR3 coding DNA: TGTGCCTGGAGGAGGGGCCTCATGAACACTGAAGCTTTCTTT.

A few counts support this clone. The chain uses TRBV30 and TRBJ2-2; 11 bases map to TRBD1. CDR3 length: 19 amino acids. V was clipped by 0 bases and J by 5 bases; unmatched bases: 14. Germline-derived CDR1 and CDR2 are GTSNPN and SVGIG (reference sequence). DNA of the CDR3: TGTGCCTGGAGTGTCCTATCGGGACAGGGGGTAGGAGGAACCGGGGAGCTGTTTTTT. The encoded protein is CAWSVLSGQGVGGTGELFF.

The chain recombines TRBV5-1 with TRBJ2-6; TRBD2 aligns across 9 bases. The junction had 14 bases not matched to a gene; V was cut back by 1 base and J by 0 bases. The CDR3 covers 21 residues. CDR1 is SGHRS and CDR2 is YFSETQ in the germline V gene. In DNA, the CDR3 is TGCGCCAGCAGCTTGACAGTACCGGGACTAGCTGAAGACTCTGGGGCCAACGTCCTGACTTTC. Amino acid sequence: CASSLTVPGLAEDSGANVLTF.